This T cell receptor beta chain originates from a study of shared clonotypes between healthy human individuals (dated by TCRdb to 2018 to 2021). For context, the study as a whole: A few men and a couple of women, aged 18 to 49 years, made up the cohort. For each donor, three plates each were used for CD4 naive and CD4 memory, two plates were used for CD8 naive, and one plate was used for CD8 memory. Blood TCR repertoires of about five healthy adults were deeply sequenced to estimate repertoire size and the extent of clonotype sharing between individuals. To increase sequencing depth and limit assay-specific biases, different laboratories used diverse techniques to prepare libraries and sequence TCR repertoires. Per donor, leukapheresis produced somewhere between about 0.94 and 9 billion PBMCs. Broader findings and caveats from the paper: Estimated clonotype richness was generally larger for naive than for memory subsets. Across a few donors, around 5.4% of naive CD4, more than 3% of naive CD8, approximately 2.5% of memory CD4, and roughly 0.41% of memory CD8 clonotypes were shared. Clonotypes shared by all four sorted-subset donors showed higher generation probabilities than non-shared clonotypes. Even with the large sequencing depth, rarefaction of the sorted-subset datasets indicated that sequencing was incomplete. Based on pairwise subsampling, the degree of clonotype sharing among donors was expected to be affected by sequencing depth. Because the study included only a small number of donors, the genetic and exposure-history diversity represented was limited. Sampling was limited to blood, and TCR repertoires in tissue likely differ from TCR repertoires in blood.

CDR3 length: 12 amino acids, cysteine to phenylalanine. Of the read, only the CDR3 DNA is kept; its 36 bases are in frame from base 1. Based on the germline V gene, the CDR1 and CDR2 sequences are SQVTM and ANQGSEA. About this clone: Its antigen is not yet known. No clone much larger than this one lies a single base away; base qualities are absent.

The donors were healthy, HIV-negative adults who had no recently reported acute infections or vaccinations. Only Caucasian adults living in Nashville, Tennessee, USA were represented among the donors. CD4+ T cells were enriched by magnetic negative selection; naive cells were then positively selected on CD45RA, and the negative fraction formed the memory subset. Blood was obtained by leukapheresis, after which PBMCs were separated by Ficoll-Histopaque density gradient centrifugation and cryopreserved in liquid nitrogen vapor phase. Analytical flow cytometry was used to check the purity and quantity of every magnetically sorted T cell population. From each sorted fraction, genomic DNA was isolated and quantified by UV absorbance on a Nanodrop 2000c. Using the deep immunoSEQ assay, multiplex PCR amplified TCR CDR3 regions from genomic DNA. Genomic DNA extracted from each cell subset was distributed evenly over all wells of several immunoSEQ 96-well plates, and each plate served as one replicate. For sorted subsets, about 200 ng genomic DNA, equal to about 30,000 T cell genomes, was loaded into each replicate PCR. Purified libraries were measured with a Qubit 3.0 fluorometer, size-checked on a Bioanalyzer 2100, and measured again with the KAPA Library Quantification kit. Every immunoSEQ 96-well plate was sequenced on a dedicated single-read 150-cycle Illumina NextSeq 550 flow cell. Per the original workflow: Because only junctional sequences without quality scores were contained in the immunoSEQ output, filtering matching that applied to full-length reads could not be performed. To assign V/J genes and CDR3, sequences were annotated against IMGT germline references using PyIR, a Python wrapper for IgBLAST v1.9. Any read was removed if the V/J assignment was weak (E-value above 1e-6), the CDR3 was missing, or the read contained stop codons, out-of-frame junctions, or ambiguous translated residues. V3J clonotypes were defined as sequences sharing the same inferred V gene, J gene, and CDR3 amino acid sequence. Percentage overlap between repertoires was computed as shared unique clonotypes divided by the size of the smaller repertoire. RTK rarefaction, the Chao1 estimator, and Recon v2.1 estimates of unobserved clonotypes were used to assess repertoire richness. For all TCRbeta clonotypes obtained by the gDNA method from several donors, generation probabilities were computed with OLGA. TCRdb stores this immuneACCESS table with in-frame sequences only. Part of the clones is absent; in the studies checked, under half of the shortfall reflects unresolved V genes, and no reason is known for the rest. That table supplies the V and J calls and clone size; D and trimming were determined from the DNA. For this sample there are about 1 million clones; 65% to 75% appear just once. The ten largest clones capture roughly 1.5% of the sample.

The V and J segments used are TRBV29-1 and TRBJ2-5; TRBD1 is possibly the D segment (5 matching bases). TRBJ2-7 explains the end of the DNA better; the J call may be wrong. The sequenced sample consisted of memory CD4+ T cells sorted from blood. Taken with the paper, the label for cell subset or site translates to: CD45RA-negative fraction. This sequence originates from a man between 18 and 29 years old in good health. The DNA sequence is as follows: TGCAGCGTTGAAGGCAGGGACTACGAGCAGTACTTC. This yields the protein CSVEGRDYEQYF.